This TCR beta chain was obtained from a study of blood T cell repertoires in COVID-19. Study-wide background: PBMCs, B-cell-depleted T cells, or T cells provided the cDNA or gDNA that made up the material.

The CDR3 is made up of 14 amino acids. Germline values: CDR1 SGHRS, CDR2 YFSETQ. The junction had 3 bases not matched to a gene; V was cut back by 4 bases and J by 4 bases. How the authors handled the data: Scientists estimated how many nucleated cells there were by amplifying reference gene primers. Using immunoSEQ multiplex PCR, the repertoire was profiled, and TCRdb retains in-frame clones only, with some absent. The V and J calls and clone size come from that table; D and trimming were worked out from the DNA. The sample lists 300,000 to 400,000 clones; 88% were seen once. In Seattle, patients joined the study during active infection and were tracked longitudinally.

The sequenced sample consisted of peripheral blood. The source of this sequence is a woman between 65 and 79 years old with COVID-19, enrolled during active disease. The J gene is TRBJ1-2, the V gene TRBV5-1, with TRBD1 matching over 11 bases. The CDR3 region is CASSQGTGGYGYTF. CDR3 sequence (DNA): TGCGCCAGCAGCCAAGGGACAGGGGGCTATGGCTACACCTTC. The full variable domain, completed using reference TRBV5-1 and TRBJ1-2, is KAGVTQTPRYLIKTRGQQVTLSCSPISGHRSVSWYQQTPGQGLQFLFEYFSETQRNKGNFPGRFSGRQFSNSRSEMNVSTLELGDSALYLCASSQGTGGYGYTFGSGTRLTVV.